This TCR beta chain comes out of a study of blood T cell repertoires in COVID-19. CDR1 and CDR2 (germline): SGHDT, YYEEEE. V lost 4 bases to trimming and J lost 3 bases, with 10 bases between them. The CDR3 is 13 residues long. TCRdb's copy holds only in-frame clones and misses some; the assay was immunoSEQ multiplex PCR. The sample includes hundreds of thousands of clones, 80% to 90% seen only once; the top ten take roughly 2.2%. The receptor was derived from a man under 40 who had recovered from COVID-19. The sample was PBMCs or T cells enriched from blood (not recorded which). The chain links TRBV5-6 to TRBJ2-5; D unclear. The CDR3 sequence is CASSRGPEETQYF. The CDR3 bases are TGTGCCAGCAGCCGCGGCCCTGAAGAGACCCAGTACTTC.